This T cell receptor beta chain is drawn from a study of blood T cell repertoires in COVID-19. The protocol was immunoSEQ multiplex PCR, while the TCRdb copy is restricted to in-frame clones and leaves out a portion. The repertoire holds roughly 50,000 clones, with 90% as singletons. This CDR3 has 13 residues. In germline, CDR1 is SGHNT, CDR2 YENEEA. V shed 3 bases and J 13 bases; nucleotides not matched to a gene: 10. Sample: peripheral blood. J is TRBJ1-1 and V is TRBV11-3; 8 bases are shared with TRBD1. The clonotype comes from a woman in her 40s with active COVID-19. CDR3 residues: CASSFGESDRGFF. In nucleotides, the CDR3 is TGTGCCAGCAGCTTCGGGGAGAGCGACAGGGGTTTCTTT.